These 23 T cell receptor beta chains share one sample of origin, sequenced in a study of T-cell reconstitution after alpha-beta-depleted transplantation in children (dated by TCRdb to 2016 to 2017). The library came from PCR. TCRdb lists the instrument as Illumina HiSeq 2500. TCR libraries were prepared with molecular barcoding, using unique molecular identifiers to normalize TCRbeta repertoire quantification. TCRdb trimmed the raw reads at Q25, called clones with MiXCR and kept productive beta chains. Each entry is one CDR3 protein sequence, shown with its most common DNA and genes. The sample table lists about 900,000 distinct CDR3 sequences, 25% to 30% of them with a count of one. The top ten clonotypes cover over 25% of the sample. Reading the label with the study, this specimen's treatment or condition is: allogeneic hematopoietic cell transplantation with graft depleted of TCRalphabeta T cells and CD19 B cells.

Sequences were derived from PBMCs, mostly from graft donor cells, sampled 360 days after TCRalphabeta/CD19-depleted stem cell transplant. The receptor set was obtained from a boy under three years old who had a stem cell transplant for SCID, so the T cells may come from the graft donor.

This clonotype has more than one count but fewer than ten. The chain is built from TRBV4-1 and TRBJ1-1; a weak D match, TRBD1 (5 bases). Per germline, CDR1 MGHRA and CDR2 YSYEKL. Trimming took off 1 base at V and 0 bases at J, with 15 bases between the two ends. The CDR3 consists of 17 residues. CDR3 coding DNA: TGCGCCAGCAGCCAAGGGGGTTGGGGCACGGTGAACACTGAAGCTTTCTTT. Its protein product is CASSQGGWGTVNTEAFF.

The J gene is TRBJ1-5, the V gene TRBV5-1, with D possibly being TRBD1 (5 bases). The CDR3 covers 14 residues. Germline V gene lookup returns CDR1 SGHRS and CDR2 YFSETQ. V was pared by 5 bases and J by 1 base, with 10 bases between. CDR3 sequence (DNA): TGCGCCAGCAGTCGGGGGGAGAGCAATCAGCCCCAGCATTTT. It specifies CASSRGESNQPQHF. The whole variable domain, remainder taken from reference TRBV5-1 and TRBJ1-5, is KAGVTQTPRYLIKTRGQQVTLSCSPISGHRSVSWYQQTPGQGLQFLFEYFSETQRNKGNFPGRFSGRQFSNSRSEMNVSTLELGDSALYLCASSRGESNQPQHFGDGTRLSIL.

This clonotype was seen more than once but under ten times. The chain uses TRBV27 and TRBJ2-5, with no clear D. V was pared by 1 base and J by 7 bases, with 10 bases between. CDR1 and CDR2 (germline): MNHEY, SMNVEV (reference sequence). CDR3 length: 13 residues. CDR3 DNA: TGTGCCAGCAGTTTATTGACTGGCGGGACCCAGTACTTC. Its translation is CASSLLTGGTQYF.

The CDR3 DNA reads as TGCAGTACCAAGGGACAGGCCGTAGAGACCCAGTACTTC. Protein sequence: CSTKGQAVETQYF. V and J are TRBV20-1 and TRBJ2-5; TRBD1 matches 8 bases. Trimming removed 8 bases from V and 4 bases from J; junction bases left unmatched: 9. The CDR3 runs to 13 residues. Germline assignment: CDR1 DFQATT and CDR2 SNEGSKA (reference sequence).

The rearrangement uses TRBV16 and TRBJ2-1; D gene unclear. The CDR3 contains 12 residues. Trimming left V 0 bases short and J 9 bases short, with 6 bases between. Per germline, CDR1 KGHSY and CDR2 FQNENV. CDR3 DNA: TGTGCCAGCAGCCAATCGCCCCCTGAGCAGTTCTTC. Its translation: CASSQSPPEQFF.

This clonotype was found many times. The chain recombines TRBV12-3 or TRBV12-4 with TRBJ2-2; D call uncertain. The CDR3 runs to 13 residues. Trimming removed 3 bases from V and 6 bases from J, with 8 bases in between. In DNA, the CDR3 is TGTGCCAGCAGTTTTGTCCGGTCCGGGGAGCTGTTTTTT. Residues: CASSFVRSGELFF.

This clonotype turned up a few times. V and J are TRBV11-2 and TRBJ2-4; the match to TRBD1 covers 9 bases. The CDR3 is 14 residues long. Germline CDR1 is SGHAT and CDR2 is FQNNGV. V trimming: 2 bases; J trimming: 7 bases; junction bases outside the gene matches: 3. Written as DNA, the CDR3 is TGTGCCAGCAGCTTACCCGGGACAGGGAACATTCAGTACTTC. Translated: CASSLPGTGNIQYF.

The sample holds a few counts of this clonotype. The J gene is TRBJ1-1, the V gene TRBV12-3 or TRBV12-4; D not certain. This CDR3 has 13 amino acids. V was trimmed by 6 bases and J by 6 bases, leaving 14 bases between them. CDR3 protein: CASSPQSRPEAFF. DNA for the CDR3: TGTGCCAGCAGCCCACAGAGCCGGCCTGAAGCTTTCTTT.

The chain couples TRBV2 to TRBJ2-1; tentatively, D is TRBD1 (6 bases). CDR1 and CDR2 (germline): SNHLY, FYNNEI. This CDR3 is built from 15 residues. Trimming took off 6 bases at V and 2 bases at J, with 14 bases between the two ends. CDR3 in amino acids: CASRRTDKPYNEQFF. DNA for the CDR3: TGTGCCAGCAGACGGACAGACAAGCCCTACAATGAGCAGTTCTTC.

Only a few counts were recorded for this clonotype. J is TRBJ2-7 and V is TRBV6-5, with 7 positions matching TRBD1. This CDR3 is built from 15 residues. With 0 bases clipped from V and 5 bases from J, the junction kept 7 bases outside the gene matches. Germline CDR1 MNHEY, CDR2 SVGAGI. The CDR3 reads CASSYSGRGIDEQYF. The CDR3 bases are TGTGCCAGCAGTTACTCCGGCAGGGGGATCGACGAGCAGTACTTC.

The chain combines TRBV15 with TRBJ1-2; maybe TRBD1 (6 bases). The CDR3 runs to 14 residues. V was shortened by 2 bases and J by 7 bases, with 14 bases between the two germline ends. The germline CDR1 and CDR2 sequences are LNHNV and YYDKDF (reference sequence). The CDR3 spells CATSRNDRFPGYTF. DNA of the CDR3: TGTGCCACCAGCAGAAACGACAGGTTTCCTGGCTACACCTTC.

Concerning this clonotype itself: No conserved phenylalanine or tryptophan ends this CDR3, so it is likely a read error. The CDR3 region has the DNA TGTGCCAGCTCACCACCAGGGATGAACACTGAAGCTTTCCTT. This codes for CASSPPGMNTEAFL. The rearrangement uses TRBV18 and TRBJ1-1; D is undetermined. CDR3 length: 14 residues. Germline V gives CDR1 KGHSH, CDR2 LQKENI. Deletions cut 0 bases from V and 0 bases from J, with 5 bases between.

This chain joins TRBV4-1 and TRBJ2-5, with TRBD2 matching 9 bases. Germline CDR1 is MGHRA and CDR2 is YSYEKL. The CDR3 spans 17 residues. The J segment lost 5 bases and the V segment lost 2 bases, leaving 12 bases of the junction unmatched. The CDR3 loop reads CASSQLGTSRASETQYF. The CDR3 coding sequence is TGCGCCAGCAGCCAATTGGGGACTAGCAGAGCGAGTGAGACCCAGTACTTC.

The chain employs TRBV20-1 and TRBJ1-2; D is possibly TRBD1 (6 bases). The germline gives CDR1 DFQATT, CDR2 SNEGSKA (reference sequence). V lost 6 bases to trimming and J lost 4 bases, with 12 bases between them. This CDR3 has 12 amino acids. This CDR3 is CSASAGAYGYTF. In DNA form, the CDR3 reads TGCAGTGCAAGCGCAGGGGCCTATGGCTACACCTTC.

The chain has TRBV5-1 and TRBJ2-1, with D hard to call. CDR1 and CDR2 from the germline V gene are SGHRS and YFSETQ. This CDR3 is built from 14 residues. V was pared by 1 base and J by 4 bases, with 9 bases between. The CDR3 region has the DNA TGCGCCAGCAGCTTGATTTGGAGATACAATGAGCAGTTCTTC. This gives the protein CASSLIWRYNEQFF.

This clonotype appeared a few times. The chain employs TRBV6-1 and TRBJ2-7; 16 nucleotides agree with TRBD2. The V segment lost 4 bases and the J segment 5 bases; nucleotides outside the gene matches: 5. Germline V gives CDR1 MNHNS, CDR2 SASEGT. The CDR3 runs to 16 residues. The CDR3 is CASSVGLAGGPHEQYF. Here the CDR3 DNA reads TGTGCCAGCAGTGTGGGACTAGCGGGGGGGCCCCACGAGCAGTACTTC.

The chain uses TRBV28 and TRBJ2-5; perhaps TRBD2 as D (7 bases). The CDR3 is made up of 14 amino acids. Trimming took off 2 bases at V and 5 bases at J, with 12 bases between the two ends. From germline, CDR1 is MDHEN and CDR2 SYDVKM. The CDR3 spells CASSLTGGLETQYF. The DNA for the CDR3 is TGTGCCAGCAGTTTAACGGGGGGCTTGGAGACCCAGTACTTC. The full variable domain, completed using reference TRBV28 and TRBJ2-5, is DVKVTQSSRYLVKRTGEKVFLECVQDMDHENMFWYRQDPGLGLRLIYFSYDVKMKEKGDIPEGYSVSREKKERFSLILESASTNQTSMYLCASSLTGGLETQYFGPGTRLLVL.

This clonotype was counted only a few times. The chain combines TRBV12-3 or TRBV12-4 with TRBJ2-7, with D perhaps TRBD1 or TRBD2 (7 bases each). The ends were cut back, 2 bases at V and 5 bases at J, with 13 bases in the middle. The CDR3 is 14 amino acids. In DNA form, the CDR3 reads TGTGCCAGCAGTTTATGGCAGGGGGGGAACGAGCAGTACTTC. Amino acids: CASSLWQGGNEQYF.

The chain combines TRBV12-3 or TRBV12-4 with TRBJ2-7; 7 bases are a match to TRBD2. Trimming took 3 bases from V and 5 from J; bases not matched to a gene: 10. The CDR3 is 15 residues long. CDR3 protein: CASSLGGVSSHEQYF. The CDR3 DNA reads TGTGCCAGCAGTTTGGGGGGGGTTTCTAGCCACGAGCAGTACTTC.

The chain uses TRBV5-1 and TRBJ1-1; TRBD1 might be the D (5 bases). V was shortened by 4 bases and J by 3 bases, with 13 bases between the two germline ends. CDR3 length: 14 residues. Per the germline V gene, CDR1 is SGHRS and CDR2 is YFSETQ. Here the CDR3 reads CASSMGGRDTEAFF. Written as DNA, the CDR3 is TGCGCCAGCAGCATGGGGGGTAGGGACACTGAAGCTTTCTTT. Full variable domain (missing parts from reference TRBV5-1 and TRBJ1-1): KAGVTQTPRYLIKTRGQQVTLSCSPISGHRSVSWYQQTPGQGLQFLFEYFSETQRNKGNFPGRFSGRQFSNSRSEMNVSTLELGDSALYLCASSMGGRDTEAFFGQGTRLTVV.

The rearrangement joins TRBV15 to TRBJ2-7; 8 bases are shared with TRBD1. The germline V gene encodes CDR1 LNHNV and CDR2 YYDKDF (reference sequence). J was trimmed by 5 bases and V by 0 bases; bases with no gene match: 3. The CDR3 loop spans 14 amino acids. The CDR3 protein is CATSREQTGDEQYF. The DNA of the CDR3 is TGTGCCACCAGCAGAGAACAGACAGGGGACGAGCAGTACTTC.

V is TRBV10-3 and J is TRBJ1-2; 7 positions match TRBD1. J was trimmed by 7 bases and V by 0 bases; bases with no gene match: 5. The CDR3 loop spans 14 amino acids. The germline CDR1 and CDR2 sequences are ENHRY and SYGVKD. In DNA, the CDR3 is TGTGCCATCAGTGAGTCCGGGACAGCCACTGGCTACACCTTC. Its translation is CAISESGTATGYTF.

The rearrangement links TRBV7-9 to TRBJ2-3, with TRBD1 matching 10 bases. Germline V gene sequence: CDR1 SEHNR, CDR2 FQNEAQ (reference sequence). The CDR3 consists of 12 residues. Unmatched junction bases numbered 4, after V lost 5 bases and J lost 11 bases. Written as DNA, the CDR3 is TGTGCCAGCAGCACAGGACAGGGGGGGCAGTATTTT. Amino acid sequence: CASSTGQGGQYF.